The rows below give T cell receptor beta chains drawn from one sample of a study of T cells in Graves' hyperthyroidism and ophthalmopathy. TCRdb reprocessed the multiplex PCR reads via MiXCR and lists one record per CDR3 protein. The sample has some 490,000 distinct CDR3 sequences, around a fifth seen once. Sequenced sample: blood. These receptors were obtained from a woman in her 70s with Graves' ophthalmopathy. Both conserved end residues are part of each CDR3. A D gene is named only where the DNA matches it firmly. Size is omitted from some rows. Given values are once, few, many or a class for expanded clones.

CASSTGQGRDSPLHF TGTGCCAGCAGTACGGGACAGGGGCGGGATTCACCCCTCCACTTT TRBV6-1 TRBD1 TRBJ1-6 NA 15
CASSLLGPQETQYF TGTGCCAGCAGCTTATTGGGTCCACAAGAGACCCAGTACTTC TRBV7-3 NA TRBJ2-5 NA 14
CASSPTGGKYNEQFF TGTGCCAGCAGCCCGACAGGGGGCAAGTACAATGAGCAGTTCTTC TRBV7-2 TRBD1 TRBJ2-1 NA 15
CASSPSGSPSEKLFF TGTGCCAGCTCACCGTCGGGGAGCCCGAGCGAAAAACTGTTTTTT TRBV18 NA TRBJ1-4 few 15
CSVVDAGYEQYF TGCAGCGTTGTGGACGCAGGCTACGAGCAGTACTTC TRBV29-1 NA TRBJ2-7 NA 12
CAISESGSSYEQYF TGTGCCATCAGTGAAAGCGGGAGCTCCTACGAGCAGTACTTC TRBV10-3 TRBD2 TRBJ2-7 many 14
CASSPGTGDAETQYF TGTGCCAGCTCACCCGGGACAGGGGATGCCGAGACCCAGTACTTC TRBV18 TRBD1 TRBJ2-5 NA 15
CAISESGGIAKNIQYF TGTGCCATCAGTGAGTCCGGGGGCATAGCCAAAAACATTCAGTACTTC TRBV10-3 NA TRBJ2-4 NA 16
CASKRDDNEQFF TGTGCCAGCAAAAGGGACGACAATGAGCAGTTCTTC TRBV2 NA TRBJ2-1 many 12
CASSQIWGDTEAFF TGTGCCAGCAGCCAAATTTGGGGGGACACTGAAGCTTTCTTT TRBV3-1 NA TRBJ1-1 many 14
CASIQDGGSYEQYF TGTGCCAGCATCCAGGACGGTGGGTCCTACGAGCAGTACTTC TRBV6-2/TRBV6-3 NA TRBJ2-7 many 14
CATSDTSATDTQYF TGTGCCACCAGTGATACTAGTGCCACAGATACGCAGTATTTT TRBV24-1 NA TRBJ2-3 few 14
CSVDIYGENTEAFF TGCAGCGTTGATATATACGGGGAGAACACTGAAGCTTTCTTT TRBV29-1 NA TRBJ1-1 many 14
CASSLGQGNPNEQFF TGCGCCAGCAGCTTGGGACAGGGGAATCCAAATGAGCAGTTCTTC TRBV5-1 TRBD1 TRBJ2-1 few 15
CAISTSLAGEKETQYF TGTGCCATCAGTACTTCATTAGCGGGAGAAAAAGAGACCCAGTACTTC TRBV10-3 TRBD2 TRBJ2-5 NA 16
CASSYSPGDLANTEAFF TGTGCCAGCAGCTACTCCCCAGGGGATTTGGCGAACACTGAAGCTTTCTTT TRBV3-1 NA TRBJ1-1 NA 17
CASTLTSGTDEQYF TGTGCCAGCACCTTGACTAGCGGGACCGACGAGCAGTACTTC TRBV7-9 TRBD2 TRBJ2-7 many 14
CASSADRGLVYGYTF TGCGCCAGCAGCGCGGACAGGGGGCTGGTCTATGGCTACACCTTC TRBV5-1 TRBD1 TRBJ1-2 few 15
CSARTGGRQPQHF TGCAGTGCTCGAACAGGGGGGAGGCAGCCCCAGCATTTT TRBV20-1 TRBD1 TRBJ1-5 once 13
CASSHGGGEETQYF TGTGCCAGCAGTCATGGGGGGGGGGAAGAGACCCAGTACTTC TRBV7-3 TRBD2 TRBJ2-5 NA 14
CASKLAGSGELFF TGCGCCAGCAAACTAGCGGGATCCGGGGAGCTGTTTTTT TRBV5-1 TRBD2 TRBJ2-2 NA 13
CASSPGHNTGELFF TGCGCCAGCAGCCCGGGACACAACACCGGGGAGCTGTTTTTT TRBV5-1 NA TRBJ2-2 few 14
CASSTSGTRNRIGTGELFF TGTGCCAGCAGTACCTCAGGGACCCGGAATCGGATTGGGACCGGGGAGCTGTTTTTT TRBV6-1 NA TRBJ2-2 few 19
CASSVLGAGELFF TGTGCCAGCAGTGTCTTGGGAGCGGGGGAGCTGTTTTTT TRBV2 NA TRBJ2-2 many 13
CASEGQGYYTF TGTGCCAGCGAGGGCCAGGGCTACTACACCTTC TRBV6-1 NA TRBJ1-2 NA 11
CASSYKAYEQYF TGTGCCAGCAGTTACAAAGCCTACGAGCAGTACTTC TRBV6-2/TRBV6-3 NA TRBJ2-7 few 12
CASSLMASQETQYF TGTGCCAGCAGCTTAATGGCCTCCCAAGAGACCCAGTACTTC TRBV7-3 NA TRBJ2-5 few 14
CASSLGTLEGETQYF TGTGCCAGCAGCTTAGGTACCCTGGAGGGAGAGACCCAGTACTTC TRBV7-9 NA TRBJ2-5 NA 15
CASSFSFDPYEQYF TGTGCCAGCAGCTTCTCATTCGACCCTTACGAGCAGTACTTC TRBV11-3 NA TRBJ2-7 NA 14
CASTGWGGNTEAFF TGTGCCAGCACTGGGTGGGGGGGAAACACTGAAGCTTTCTTT TRBV6-1 NA TRBJ1-1 many 14
CASSESGVDYGYTF TGCGCCAGCAGTGAGTCGGGGGTGGACTATGGCTACACCTTC TRBV10-1 NA TRBJ1-2 NA 14
CASMGVKGTLREQYF TGTGCCAGCATGGGGGTCAAGGGGACGCTTCGGGAGCAGTACTTC TRBV6-2/TRBV6-3 NA TRBJ2-7 NA 15
CASSLVLTEAFF TGTGCCAGCAGTTTGGTACTTACTGAAGCTTTCTTT TRBV28 NA TRBJ1-1 many 12
CASRTFSGKPYEQYF TGTGCCAGCAGAACTTTCAGCGGGAAACCCTACGAGCAGTACTTC TRBV6-1 TRBD2 TRBJ2-7 NA 15
CSAFGGAGYTF TGCAGTGCTTTCGGGGGGGCTGGCTACACCTTC TRBV20-1 NA TRBJ1-2 NA 11
CASSVVGQGREQYF TGTGCCAGCAGTGTCGTAGGACAGGGGAGGGAGCAGTACTTC TRBV2 TRBD1 TRBJ2-7 NA 14
CASSPRDRGSDEQYF TGTGCCAGCAGTCCCCGGGACAGGGGGAGCGACGAGCAGTACTTC TRBV6-1 TRBD1 TRBJ2-7 NA 15
CASSLDVRSSYEQYF TGTGCCAGCAGCTTAGACGTGAGGAGCTCCTACGAGCAGTACTTC TRBV7-2 NA TRBJ2-7 NA 15
CASSPQGNNSPLHF TGTGCCAGCAGCCCACAGGGCAACAATTCACCCCTCCACTTT TRBV7-2 NA TRBJ1-6 NA 14
CASSVASGQGINEQFF TGTGCCAGCAGCGTAGCGTCTGGACAGGGGATCAATGAGCAGTTCTTC TRBV9 TRBD1 TRBJ2-1 few 16
CASRPGTGGLSGTEAFF TGTGCCAGCAGACCCGGGACAGGGGGCTTGAGTGGAACTGAAGCTTTCTTT TRBV12-3/TRBV12-4 TRBD1 TRBJ1-1 few 17
CASSESLHPGQRVVRTDTQYF TGCGCCAGCAGTGAGTCTCTACACCCGGGACAGAGGGTGGTTCGCACAGATACGCAGTATTTT TRBV10-1 TRBD1 TRBJ2-3 few 21